The rows below give T cell receptor beta chains drawn from one sample of a study of blood T cell repertoires in COVID-19. Here immunoSEQ multiplex PCR was the method, and the copy in TCRdb shows in-frame clones only, minus some. Among a few hundred thousand clones listed, approximately 87% were seen once. Input material: peripheral blood. Receptor source: a man aged 55 to 70 who had recovered from COVID-19. The CDR3 runs from the conserved cysteine through the conserved F or W. The order of the fields is D gene, J gene, V gene, clone size, CDR3 protein, CDR3 DNA. D genes are given only for firm matches. A clone size is listed for some rows: how often the clone was seen (once, few, many), or a class if it is expanded.

D: TRBD2
J: TRBJ2-7
V: TRBV5-1
size: -
CDR3: CASSFKRTSGAPPGEQYF
DNA: TGCGCCAGCAGCTTTAAAAGGACTAGCGGGGCTCCCCCGGGGGAGCAGTACTTC

D: -
J: TRBJ2-7
V: TRBV6-5
size: -
CDR3: CASRGPSYEQYF
DNA: TGTGCCAGCAGGGGGCCCTCCTACGAGCAGTACTTC

D: TRBD1
J: TRBJ1-6
V: TRBV5-1
size: few
CDR3: CASSGGTGNSPLHF
DNA: TGCGCCAGCAGCGGAGGGACAGGGAACTCACCCCTCCACTTT

D: -
J: TRBJ1-5
V: TRBV11-2
size: few
CDR3: CASSADSLQPQHF
DNA: TGTGCCAGCAGTGCGGACAGCCTTCAGCCCCAGCATTTT

D: -
J: TRBJ2-7
V: TRBV5-8
size: -
CDR3: CASKSPPGSSSYEQYF
DNA: TGTGCCAGCAAGTCCCCCCCGGGGTCCTCCTCCTACGAGCAGTACTTC

D: TRBD2
J: TRBJ2-1
V: TRBV30
size: -
CDR3: CAWSVGLAGGNEQFF
DNA: TGTGCCTGGAGTGTGGGACTAGCGGGAGGAAATGAGCAGTTCTTC

D: -
J: TRBJ1-4
V: TRBV29-1
size: -
CDR3: CSVEIPAGVVGNEKLFF
DNA: TGCAGCGTTGAAATCCCGGCGGGGGTTGTGGGAAATGAAAAACTGTTTTTT

D: -
J: TRBJ1-2
V: TRBV28
size: -
CDR3: CASNTYDSGYGYTF
DNA: TGTGCCAGCAATACATATGACAGTGGCTATGGCTACACCTTC

D: -
J: TRBJ1-1
V: TRBV3-1/TRBV3-2
size: -
CDR3: CASSQVGWSTEAFF
DNA: TGTGCCAGCAGCCAAGTTGGGTGGAGCACTGAAGCTTTCTTT

D: TRBD1
J: TRBJ1-1
V: TRBV6-5
size: -
CDR3: CATSVGQGWTEAFF
DNA: TGTGCCACCTCGGTTGGACAGGGATGGACTGAAGCTTTCTTT

D: -
J: TRBJ1-1
V: TRBV27
size: many
CDR3: CASSPYSGEVTFF
DNA: TGTGCCAGCAGTCCATACTCAGGGGAAGTCACTTTCTTT

D: -
J: TRBJ2-3
V: TRBV4-1
size: -
CDR3: CASSQGTRGTDTQYF
DNA: TGCGCCAGCAGCCAAGGCACTAGGGGCACAGATACGCAGTATTTT

D: -
J: TRBJ2-2
V: TRBV4-3
size: -
CDR3: CASSRQWVVTGELFF
DNA: TGCGCCAGCAGCCGACAGTGGGTGGTCACCGGGGAGCTGTTTTTT